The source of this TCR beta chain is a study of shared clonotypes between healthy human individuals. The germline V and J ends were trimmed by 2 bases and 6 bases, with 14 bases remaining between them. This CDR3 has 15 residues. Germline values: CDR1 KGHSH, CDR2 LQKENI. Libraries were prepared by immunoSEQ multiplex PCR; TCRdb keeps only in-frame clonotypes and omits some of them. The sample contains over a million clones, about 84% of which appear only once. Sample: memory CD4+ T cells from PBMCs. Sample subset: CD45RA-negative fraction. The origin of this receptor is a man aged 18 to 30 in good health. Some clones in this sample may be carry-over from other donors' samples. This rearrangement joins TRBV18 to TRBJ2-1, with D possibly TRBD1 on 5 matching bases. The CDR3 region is CASSPGQGPGNEQFF. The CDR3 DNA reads TGTGCCAGCTCACCAGGGCAGGGTCCAGGCAATGAGCAGTTCTTC.